This passage covers 13 T cell receptor beta chains from one sample sequenced in a study of neoadjuvant anti-PD-1 for oral cavity cancer. TCRdb's table, derived via immunoSEQ multiplex PCR, lists solely in-frame clones and lacks some. Of 5,500 to 8,500 clones in the sample, approximately 82% were seen once. Sequencing was performed on PBMCs, taken before nivolumab (anti-PD-1) treatment. These receptors were collected from a person aged 35-80 years with oral cavity squamous cell carcinoma.

In nucleotides, the CDR3 is TGTGCCTGGATCCCCGACAAGAACACTGAAGCTTTCTTT. This codes for CAWIPDKNTEAFF. V gene TRBV30 combines with J gene TRBJ1-1; D not certain. V was pared by 4 bases and J by 1 base, with 10 bases between. The CDR3 is made up of 13 amino acids. Germline CDR1 is GTSNPN and CDR2 is SVGIG (reference sequence).

The J gene is TRBJ1-4, the V gene TRBV5-1, with no clear D. Germline V CDR1 and CDR2: SGHRS, YFSETQ. V was pared by 7 bases and J by 6 bases, with 13 bases between. The length of the CDR3 is 13 residues. The CDR3 region has the DNA TGCGCCAGCCGGGAGGGTTTTGATGAAAAACTGTTTTTT. It specifies CASREGFDEKLFF.

The chain uses TRBV5-6 and TRBJ2-3; 7 bases are a match to TRBD2. Per germline, CDR1 SGHDT and CDR2 YYEEEE. Losses at the gene ends were 4 bases for V and 2 bases for J; bases not matched to a gene: 13. The CDR3 totals 17 residues. CDR3 bases: TGTGCCAGCAGCAGGCCCGAGGGCGGGGGATCCACAGATACGCAGTATTTT. Amino acid sequence: CASSRPEGGGSTDTQYF.

The chain combines TRBV4-3 with TRBJ1-6; possible D gene TRBD1, 5 bases. The germline V gene has CDR1 LGHNA and CDR2 YSLEER. Trimming removed 0 bases from V and 4 bases from J, with 13 bases in between. CDR3 length: 17 amino acids. The CDR3 spells CASSQDWDQVYNSPLHF. CDR3 DNA sequence: TGCGCCAGCAGCCAAGATTGGGACCAAGTTTATAATTCACCCCTCCACTTT.

The chain is built from TRBV7-2 and TRBJ1-5; TRBD1 is a possible D gene (6 bases). Germline values: CDR1 SGHTA, CDR2 FQGNSA. V shed 1 base and J shed 3 bases, with 7 bases lying between them. The CDR3 is made up of 14 amino acids. As DNA, the CDR3 is TGTGCCAGCAGCTTAGGGGACACCAATCAGCCCCAGCATTTT. Protein: CASSLGDTNQPQHF.

This clone came up a few times. The CDR3 coding sequence is TGTGCCAGCAGTTCCGGGGAAGAGGGCAATCAGCCCCAGCATTTT. The encoded protein is CASSSGEEGNQPQHF. The chain joins TRBV6-5 to TRBJ1-5; D not certain. The germline V gene encodes CDR1 MNHEY and CDR2 SVGAGI. Trimming removed 4 bases at V and 2 bases at J, with 12 bases between. This CDR3 has 15 residues.

This clone was picked up one time. The J gene is TRBJ1-5, the V gene TRBV19, with D unclear. The CDR3 is made up of 15 amino acids. From germline, CDR1 is LNHDA and CDR2 SQIVND (reference sequence). Trimming shortened V by 1 base and J by 3 bases, and 10 bases separated the two germline ends. The CDR3 bases are TGTGCCAGTAGTATAGGACCCGGAATCAATCAGCCCCAGCATTTT. Amino acid sequence: CASSIGPGINQPQHF.

The V call is TRBV4-3, the J call TRBJ1-1; tentatively, D is TRBD1 (6 bases). The germline V and J ends were trimmed by 1 base and 1 base, with 16 bases remaining between them. The length of the CDR3 is 17 residues. Germline CDR1 is LGHNA and CDR2 is YSLEER. The CDR3 DNA reads TGCGCCAGCAGCCAAGTAAATTTCCGGGACAAGAACACTGAAGCTTTCTTT. This translates into CASSQVNFRDKNTEAFF.

This chain links TRBV6-1 with TRBJ2-5; weak D call: TRBD2 (6 bases). The CDR3 loop spans 16 amino acids. CDR1 and CDR2 from the germline V gene are MNHNS and SASEGT. The germline V and J ends were trimmed by 2 bases and 5 bases, with 18 bases remaining between them. The CDR3 spells CASSERRGTPSETQYF. In DNA, the CDR3 is TGTGCCAGCAGTGAACGGAGGGGCACCCCATCGGAGACCCAGTACTTC.

This clone was detected only once. The rearrangement links TRBV7-2 to TRBJ1-1, with D perhaps matching TRBD1 (6 bases). The germline V and J ends were trimmed by 3 bases and 2 bases, with 10 bases remaining between them. CDR1 is SGHTA, CDR2 FQGNSA, per germline. This CDR3 is 14 amino acids long. The CDR3: CASSLGHQNTEAFF. For the CDR3, the DNA is TGTGCCAGCAGCTTGGGACACCAAAACACTGAAGCTTTCTTT. The full variable domain, in which reference TRBV7-2 and TRBJ1-1 provide the parts outside the CDR3, is GAGVSQSPSNKVTEKGKDVELRCDPISGHTALYWYRQSLGQGLEFLIYFQGNSAPDKSGLPSDRFSAERTGGSVSTLTIQRTQQEDSAVYLCASSLGHQNTEAFFGQGTRLTVV.

The chain combines TRBV10-2 with TRBJ2-1, with 12 bases identical to TRBD2. CDR1 and CDR2 (germline): WSHSY, SAAADI. With 7 bases clipped from V and 8 bases from J, the junction kept 6 bases outside the gene matches. This CDR3 contains 14 residues. CDR3 loop: CASKLAGGFDEQFF. CDR3 nucleotide sequence: TGCGCCAGCAAACTAGCGGGGGGTTTTGATGAGCAGTTCTTC.

V gene TRBV27 combines with J gene TRBJ1-5; the D is unclear. Deletions cut 8 bases from V and 9 bases from J, with 11 bases between. The germline V gene has CDR1 MNHEY and CDR2 SMNVEV (reference sequence). This CDR3 is 11 amino acids long. The CDR3 DNA sequence: TGTGCCAGCGGCCCTGACGGGCCCCAGCATTTT. Translation: CASGPDGPQHF.

The gene calls are TRBV6-1 and TRBJ2-3; 9 bases are shared with TRBD2. The CDR3 is made up of 14 amino acids. The trim removed 8 bases at V and 3 bases at J, leaving 6 bases unmatched. Germline V gene lookup returns CDR1 MNHNS and CDR2 SASEGT. CDR3 sequence (DNA): TGTGCCAGCTCGCCGGCGGGGGGGACAGATACGCAGTATTTT. It is translated as CASSPAGGTDTQYF.